This is a list of T cell receptor beta chains from one sample in a study of OX40 agonist ivuxolimab in advanced cancers. Libraries were prepared by immunoSEQ multiplex PCR; TCRdb keeps only in-frame clonotypes and omits some of them. The sample carries roughly 62,000 clones, around 83% recorded once. The sample here was CD4+ or CD8+ T cells sorted from blood, taken in a trial of the OX40 agonist ivuxolimab. The receptors shown here come from an adult with an advanced solid tumor such as melanoma, head and neck, liver or kidney cancer. Both conserved end residues are part of each CDR3.

v_gene	j_gene	CDR3aa
TRBV6-6	TRBJ2-4	CASSEDRVAKNIQYF
TRBV13	TRBJ1-1	CASSVDGQGSTEAFF
TRBV5-1	TRBJ2-7	CASSSTPGGGSYEQYF
TRBV5-1	TRBJ1-1	CASRVDGGAATEAFF
TRBV9	TRBJ2-2	CASSVAGTTNTGELFF
TRBV10-2	TRBJ1-2	CASSEYGDANYGYTF
TRBV19	TRBJ1-5	CASSGPRAGRSNQPQHF
TRBV7-9	TRBJ1-4	CASSWTGVADEKLFF
TRBV28	TRBJ2-2	CASSLAGAGTGELFF
TRBV28	TRBJ2-7	CASSRAARGEQYF
TRBV25-1	TRBJ2-5	CASSEGELAGHQETQYF
TRBV5-1	TRBJ2-1	CASSLSGSSYNEQFF
TRBV14	TRBJ1-2	CASSQVTGTGGGYTF
TRBV9	TRBJ1-2	CASSVGTNYGYTF
TRBV27	TRBJ2-5	CASSFVVGETQYF
TRBV6-9	TRBJ2-1	CASSYWVPGHNYNEQFF
TRBV29-1	TRBJ2-7	CSVAGPSGEQYF
TRBV18	TRBJ1-4	CASSPNPGEKLFF
TRBV30	TRBJ1-2	CACSAGSNYGYTF
TRBV7-9	TRBJ2-7	CASSLVGFEQYF
TRBV7-9	TRBJ2-7	CASSSESGGGYEQYF
TRBV5-5	TRBJ2-7	CASSYGQAVSYEQYF
TRBV6-5	TRBJ2-7	CASSYGTRTYEQYF
TRBV28	TRBJ2-1	CASSLSGRRDNEQFF
TRBV28	TRBJ2-7	CASRLGDGGQYF
TRBV9	TRBJ2-5	CASSPWDRGETQYF
TRBV4-2	TRBJ2-3	CASSQEGGGRATDTQYF
TRBV29-1	TRBJ2-2	CSVGGRGRGNTGELFF
TRBV11-2	TRBJ2-3	CASSSGLAASTDTQYF
TRBV19	TRBJ2-1	CASSRALRLGDNEQFF
TRBV6-1	TRBJ1-1	CASSDKGTGRDTEAFF
TRBV5-1	TRBJ1-1	CASSSGQPNTEAFF
TRBV4-1	TRBJ2-3	CASSQVQGTDTQYF
TRBV12-5	TRBJ2-3	CASAIDRPTDTQYF
TRBV7-6	TRBJ2-5	CASSLAQGARETQYF
TRBV9	TRBJ2-2	CASRRGGDTGELFF
TRBV21-1	TRBJ2-3	CAGLRVGIAGAKTQYF
TRBV7-8	TRBJ2-1	CASSLGTGLVYNEQFF
TRBV10-2	TRBJ2-2	CASKKSGGDAGELFF
TRBV28	TRBJ2-7	CASSFSPGQGDYEQYF
TRBV5-1	TRBJ2-3	CASSLAASEGADTQYF
TRBV6-5	TRBJ1-2	CASRSTGGEGYGYTF
TRBV12-5	TRBJ2-3	CASGQSLSDTQYF
TRBV28	TRBJ1-6	CASSPIRDSPLHF
TRBV5-4	TRBJ2-1	CASSLAAREYNNEQFF
TRBV5-1	TRBJ1-6	CASSLAIQDPLHF